Below, one T cell receptor beta chain is given with its context. Its cognate antigen is unknown. Use of 60 Vbeta and 13 Jbeta primers characterized the PCR. The assay was immunoSEQ multiplex PCR, and TCRdb's table has in-frame clones only and misses some. The sample includes about 150,000 clones, 70% to 90% of them seen just once. V dropped 3 bases and J dropped 4 bases, with 18 bases sitting between them. Germline-derived CDR1 and CDR2 are SGHAT and FQNNGV. The CDR3 sequence is 16 residues long. This sample is part of a study of cytomegalovirus exposure and HLA in healthy donors. Study conclusions and caveats: Productive status was seen about 87% or about 30% of the time for most TCR beta V segments in an earlier analysis.

The donors comprised healthy bone marrow donors. This chain links TRBV11-2 with TRBJ1-2, with D possibly being TRBD1 (5 bases). The sequencing sample was made of PBMCs. The sequence derives from a woman aged 18-29 years in good health and CMV-seronegative. The CDR3 DNA follows: TGTGCCAGCAGCTTTGGGGCCCAGGTTGCTAGCTATGGCTACACCTTC. Protein product: CASSFGAQVASYGYTF.